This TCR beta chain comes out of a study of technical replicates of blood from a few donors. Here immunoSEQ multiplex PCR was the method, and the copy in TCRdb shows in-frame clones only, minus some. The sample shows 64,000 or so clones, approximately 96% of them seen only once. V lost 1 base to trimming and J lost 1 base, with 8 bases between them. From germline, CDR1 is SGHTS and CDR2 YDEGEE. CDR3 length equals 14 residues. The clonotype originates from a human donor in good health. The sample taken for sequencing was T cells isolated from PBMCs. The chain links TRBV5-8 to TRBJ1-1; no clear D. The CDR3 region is CASSLKPGNTEAFF. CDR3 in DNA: TGTGCCAGCAGCTTGAAACCCGGGAACACTGAAGCTTTCTTT.